These T cell receptor beta chains were read from a single sample in a study of identical twins. From the 5' RACE reads, TCRdb called clonotypes with MiXCR, one entry per CDR3 protein. The sample lists 420,000 or so distinct CDR3 sequences, less than 20% seen once, with roughly an eighth in the top ten. Sequencing used naive T cells sorted from blood. Every receptor here comes from a man in his forties or fifties in good health. Each CDR3 is given with its conserved first and last residue. A D gene is named only where the DNA matches it firmly. Not all rows give a size; the values are once, few, many and, for expanded clones, a class.

d_call: NA
cdr3_length: 14
clone_size: NA
j_call: TRBJ2-3
v_call: TRBV2
cdr3_aa: CASSDTEITDTQYF
cdr3_nt: TGTGCCAGCAGTGACACGGAAATCACAGATACGCAGTATTTT

d_call: NA
cdr3_length: 12
clone_size: few
j_call: TRBJ1-1
v_call: TRBV30
cdr3_aa: CACGRVNTEAFF
cdr3_nt: TGTGCCTGCGGACGGGTGAACACTGAAGCTTTCTTT

d_call: NA
cdr3_length: 14
clone_size: NA
j_call: TRBJ2-5
v_call: TRBV5-6
cdr3_aa: CASSLGLEQETQYF
cdr3_nt: TGTGCCAGCAGCTTGGGACTGGAGCAAGAGACCCAGTACTTC

d_call: NA
cdr3_length: 12
clone_size: NA
j_call: TRBJ2-1
v_call: TRBV30
cdr3_aa: CAWSFSFYEQFF
cdr3_nt: TGTGCCTGGAGTTTTAGTTTCTATGAGCAGTTCTTC

d_call: TRBD2
cdr3_length: 17
clone_size: many
j_call: TRBJ2-2
v_call: TRBV20-1
cdr3_aa: CSASDPGLAGVTGELFF
cdr3_nt: TGCAGTGCTAGCGACCCGGGACTAGCGGGAGTAACCGGGGAGCTGTTTTTT

d_call: NA
cdr3_length: 14
clone_size: NA
j_call: TRBJ2-2
v_call: TRBV28
cdr3_aa: CASSFRGAGGELFF
cdr3_nt: TGTGCCAGCAGTTTTCGGGGGGCGGGCGGGGAGCTGTTTTTT

d_call: NA
cdr3_length: 16
clone_size: few
j_call: TRBJ2-7
v_call: TRBV6-5
cdr3_aa: CASSYRSVLGLDEQYF
cdr3_nt: TGTGCCAGCAGTTATCGGTCCGTCCTAGGGCTTGACGAGCAGTACTTC

d_call: NA
cdr3_length: 11
clone_size: NA
j_call: TRBJ1-1
v_call: TRBV4-2
cdr3_aa: CASSQDLLAFF
cdr3_nt: TGTGCCAGCAGCCAAGATCTCCTAGCTTTCTTT

d_call: TRBD1
cdr3_length: 15
clone_size: many
j_call: TRBJ2-2
v_call: TRBV12-3/TRBV12-4
cdr3_aa: CASKTGTGVSGELFF
cdr3_nt: TGTGCCAGCAAAACCGGGACAGGGGTTTCCGGGGAGCTGTTTTTT

d_call: NA
cdr3_length: 18
clone_size: many
j_call: TRBJ1-3
v_call: TRBV5-1
cdr3_aa: CASSPSATGGASGNTIYF
cdr3_nt: TGCGCCAGCAGCCCGTCTGCAACTGGGGGAGCCTCTGGAAACACCATATATTTT

d_call: NA
cdr3_length: 16
clone_size: many
j_call: TRBJ2-2
v_call: TRBV18
cdr3_aa: CASSPEGRVNTGELFF
cdr3_nt: TGTGCCAGCTCCCCGGAGGGCCGGGTGAACACCGGGGAGCTGTTTTTT

d_call: NA
cdr3_length: 15
clone_size: many
j_call: TRBJ1-1
v_call: TRBV5-1
cdr3_aa: CASSWGSSGASEAFF
cdr3_nt: TGCGCCAGCAGCTGGGGGTCCTCGGGGGCCTCTGAAGCTTTCTTT

d_call: TRBD2
cdr3_length: 17
clone_size: NA
j_call: TRBJ2-1
v_call: TRBV4-3
cdr3_aa: CASSHGTSGVSYNEQFF
cdr3_nt: TGCGCCAGCAGCCACGGGACTAGCGGGGTATCCTACAATGAGCAGTTCTTC

d_call: TRBD1
cdr3_length: 17
clone_size: NA
j_call: TRBJ2-6
v_call: TRBV19
cdr3_aa: CASSPRTGNPGANVLTF
cdr3_nt: TGTGCCAGTAGTCCGAGGACAGGGAACCCTGGGGCCAACGTCCTGACTTTC

d_call: TRBD1
cdr3_length: 18
clone_size: many
j_call: TRBJ2-2
v_call: TRBV29-1
cdr3_aa: CSVEGVPSTQGRAGELFF
cdr3_nt: TGCAGCGTTGAAGGGGTTCCTTCAACACAGGGGAGAGCCGGGGAGCTGTTTTTT

d_call: NA
cdr3_length: 14
clone_size: NA
j_call: TRBJ2-3
v_call: TRBV28
cdr3_aa: CASLHLDSPKGVDF
cdr3_nt: TGTGCCAGCCTCCATCTCGACAGCCCCAAGGGCGTAGATTTT

d_call: TRBD1
cdr3_length: 15
clone_size: NA
j_call: TRBJ2-2
v_call: TRBV4-2
cdr3_aa: CASSPDRGPTGELFF
cdr3_nt: TGTGCCAGCAGCCCGGACAGGGGGCCCACCGGGGAGCTGTTTTTT

d_call: NA
cdr3_length: 12
clone_size: many
j_call: TRBJ1-1
v_call: TRBV20-1
cdr3_aa: CSARVVVTEAFF
cdr3_nt: TGCAGTGCTAGAGTGGTCGTCACTGAAGCTTTCTTT

d_call: TRBD2
cdr3_length: 15
clone_size: few
j_call: TRBJ2-7
v_call: TRBV9
cdr3_aa: CASSISGTSGYEQYF
cdr3_nt: TGTGCCAGCAGCATCTCCGGGACTAGCGGCTACGAGCAGTACTTC

d_call: TRBD2
cdr3_length: 16
clone_size: NA
j_call: TRBJ2-3
v_call: TRBV6-1
cdr3_aa: CASRAQRGKGTDTQYF
cdr3_nt: TGTGCCAGCAGAGCCCAGCGGGGGAAGGGCACAGATACGCAGTATTTT

d_call: TRBD1
cdr3_length: 14
clone_size: NA
j_call: TRBJ1-1
v_call: TRBV18
cdr3_aa: CASSPAQGATEAFF
cdr3_nt: TGTGCCAGCTCACCGGCGCAGGGGGCGACTGAAGCTTTCTTT

d_call: TRBD1
cdr3_length: 16
clone_size: few
j_call: TRBJ2-1
v_call: TRBV29-1
cdr3_aa: CSVMGVDRGLYNEQFF
cdr3_nt: TGCAGCGTTATGGGTGTGGACAGGGGGTTATACAATGAGCAGTTCTTC

d_call: TRBD2
cdr3_length: 17
clone_size: NA
j_call: TRBJ2-1
v_call: TRBV11-1
cdr3_aa: CASSSGSSGGEGNEQFF
cdr3_nt: TGTGCCAGCAGCTCGGGATCTAGCGGGGGGGAAGGCAATGAGCAGTTCTTC

d_call: NA
cdr3_length: 16
clone_size: few
j_call: TRBJ2-2
v_call: TRBV20-1
cdr3_aa: CSAPDRRGKNTGELFF
cdr3_nt: TGCAGTGCCCCAGACAGGCGGGGGAAGAACACCGGGGAGCTGTTTTTT

d_call: NA
cdr3_length: 9
clone_size: NA
j_call: TRBJ2-7
v_call: TRBV20-1
cdr3_aa: CSANYEQYF
cdr3_nt: TGCAGTGCGAATTACGAGCAGTACTTC

d_call: TRBD1
cdr3_length: 16
clone_size: few
j_call: TRBJ2-3
v_call: TRBV20-1
cdr3_aa: CSVELGQGIPTDTQYF
cdr3_nt: TGCAGTGTCGAGTTGGGACAGGGAATTCCCACAGATACGCAGTATTTT